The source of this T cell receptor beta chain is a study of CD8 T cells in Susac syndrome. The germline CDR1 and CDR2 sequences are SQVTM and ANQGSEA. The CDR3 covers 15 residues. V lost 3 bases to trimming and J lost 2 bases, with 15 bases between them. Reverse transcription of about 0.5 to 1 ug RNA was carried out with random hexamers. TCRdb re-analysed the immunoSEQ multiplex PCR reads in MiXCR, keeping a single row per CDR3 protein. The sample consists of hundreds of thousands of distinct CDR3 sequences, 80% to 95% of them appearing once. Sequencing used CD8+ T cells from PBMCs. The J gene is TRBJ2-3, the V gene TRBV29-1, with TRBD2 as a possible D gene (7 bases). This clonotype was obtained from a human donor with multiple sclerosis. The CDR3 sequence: CSVDIGGLHTDTQYF. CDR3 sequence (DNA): TGCAGCGTTGATATAGGGGGACTACACACAGATACGCAGTATTTT.